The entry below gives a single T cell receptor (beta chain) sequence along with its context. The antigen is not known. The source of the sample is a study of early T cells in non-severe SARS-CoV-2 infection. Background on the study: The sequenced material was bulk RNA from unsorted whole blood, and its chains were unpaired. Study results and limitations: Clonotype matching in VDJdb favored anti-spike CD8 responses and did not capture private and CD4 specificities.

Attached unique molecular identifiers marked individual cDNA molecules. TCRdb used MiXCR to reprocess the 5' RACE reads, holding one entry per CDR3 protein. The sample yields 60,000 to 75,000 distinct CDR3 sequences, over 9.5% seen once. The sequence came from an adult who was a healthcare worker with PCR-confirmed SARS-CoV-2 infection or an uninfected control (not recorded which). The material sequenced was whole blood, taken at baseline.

The chain's CDR3 is CSVELAGDQETQYF. CDR3 coding DNA: TGCAGCGTTGAGCTAGCGGGTGACCAAGAGACCCAGTACTTC. The J gene is TRBJ2-5, the V gene TRBV29-1; 8 positions agree with TRBD2. This CDR3 contains 14 residues. The germline V gene encodes CDR1 SQVTM and CDR2 ANQGSEA. After removal of 3 bases from V and 0 bases from J, the junction contained 3 bases not matched to a gene. Drawing the rest from reference TRBV29-1 and TRBJ2-5, the complete variable domain is SAVISQKPSRDICQRGTSLTIQCQVDSQVTMMFWYRQQPGQSLTLIATANQGSEATYESGFVIDKFPISRPNLTFSTLTVSNMSPEDSSIYLCSVELAGDQETQYFGPGTRLLVL.